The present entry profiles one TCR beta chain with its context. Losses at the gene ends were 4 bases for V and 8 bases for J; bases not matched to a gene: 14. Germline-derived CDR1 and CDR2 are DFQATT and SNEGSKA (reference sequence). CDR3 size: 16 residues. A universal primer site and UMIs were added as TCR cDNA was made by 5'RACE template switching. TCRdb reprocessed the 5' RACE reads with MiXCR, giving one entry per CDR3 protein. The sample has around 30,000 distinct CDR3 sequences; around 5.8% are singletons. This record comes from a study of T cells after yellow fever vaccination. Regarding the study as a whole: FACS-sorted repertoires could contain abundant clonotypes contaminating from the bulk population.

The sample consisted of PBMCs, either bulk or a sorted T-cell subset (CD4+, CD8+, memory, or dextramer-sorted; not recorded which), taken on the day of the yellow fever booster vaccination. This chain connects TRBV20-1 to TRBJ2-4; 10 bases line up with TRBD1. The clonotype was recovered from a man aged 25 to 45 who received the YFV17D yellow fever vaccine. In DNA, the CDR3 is TGCAGTGCTACCCCAGGACAGGGGGATGTAGTGCACATTCAGTACTTC. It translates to CSATPGQGDVVHIQYF.